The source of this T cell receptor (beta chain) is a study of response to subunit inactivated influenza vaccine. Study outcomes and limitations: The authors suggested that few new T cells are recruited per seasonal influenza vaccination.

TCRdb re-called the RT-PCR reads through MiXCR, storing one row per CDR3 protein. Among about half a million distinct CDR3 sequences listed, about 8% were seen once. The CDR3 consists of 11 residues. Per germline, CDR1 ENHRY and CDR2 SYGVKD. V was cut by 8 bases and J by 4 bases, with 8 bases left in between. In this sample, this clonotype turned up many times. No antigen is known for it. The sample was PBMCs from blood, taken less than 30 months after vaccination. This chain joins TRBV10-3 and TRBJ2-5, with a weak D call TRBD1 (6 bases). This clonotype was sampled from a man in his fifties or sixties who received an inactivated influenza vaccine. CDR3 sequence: CAIGGGETQYF. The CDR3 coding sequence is TGTGCCATCGGGGGCGGAGAGACCCAGTACTTC.